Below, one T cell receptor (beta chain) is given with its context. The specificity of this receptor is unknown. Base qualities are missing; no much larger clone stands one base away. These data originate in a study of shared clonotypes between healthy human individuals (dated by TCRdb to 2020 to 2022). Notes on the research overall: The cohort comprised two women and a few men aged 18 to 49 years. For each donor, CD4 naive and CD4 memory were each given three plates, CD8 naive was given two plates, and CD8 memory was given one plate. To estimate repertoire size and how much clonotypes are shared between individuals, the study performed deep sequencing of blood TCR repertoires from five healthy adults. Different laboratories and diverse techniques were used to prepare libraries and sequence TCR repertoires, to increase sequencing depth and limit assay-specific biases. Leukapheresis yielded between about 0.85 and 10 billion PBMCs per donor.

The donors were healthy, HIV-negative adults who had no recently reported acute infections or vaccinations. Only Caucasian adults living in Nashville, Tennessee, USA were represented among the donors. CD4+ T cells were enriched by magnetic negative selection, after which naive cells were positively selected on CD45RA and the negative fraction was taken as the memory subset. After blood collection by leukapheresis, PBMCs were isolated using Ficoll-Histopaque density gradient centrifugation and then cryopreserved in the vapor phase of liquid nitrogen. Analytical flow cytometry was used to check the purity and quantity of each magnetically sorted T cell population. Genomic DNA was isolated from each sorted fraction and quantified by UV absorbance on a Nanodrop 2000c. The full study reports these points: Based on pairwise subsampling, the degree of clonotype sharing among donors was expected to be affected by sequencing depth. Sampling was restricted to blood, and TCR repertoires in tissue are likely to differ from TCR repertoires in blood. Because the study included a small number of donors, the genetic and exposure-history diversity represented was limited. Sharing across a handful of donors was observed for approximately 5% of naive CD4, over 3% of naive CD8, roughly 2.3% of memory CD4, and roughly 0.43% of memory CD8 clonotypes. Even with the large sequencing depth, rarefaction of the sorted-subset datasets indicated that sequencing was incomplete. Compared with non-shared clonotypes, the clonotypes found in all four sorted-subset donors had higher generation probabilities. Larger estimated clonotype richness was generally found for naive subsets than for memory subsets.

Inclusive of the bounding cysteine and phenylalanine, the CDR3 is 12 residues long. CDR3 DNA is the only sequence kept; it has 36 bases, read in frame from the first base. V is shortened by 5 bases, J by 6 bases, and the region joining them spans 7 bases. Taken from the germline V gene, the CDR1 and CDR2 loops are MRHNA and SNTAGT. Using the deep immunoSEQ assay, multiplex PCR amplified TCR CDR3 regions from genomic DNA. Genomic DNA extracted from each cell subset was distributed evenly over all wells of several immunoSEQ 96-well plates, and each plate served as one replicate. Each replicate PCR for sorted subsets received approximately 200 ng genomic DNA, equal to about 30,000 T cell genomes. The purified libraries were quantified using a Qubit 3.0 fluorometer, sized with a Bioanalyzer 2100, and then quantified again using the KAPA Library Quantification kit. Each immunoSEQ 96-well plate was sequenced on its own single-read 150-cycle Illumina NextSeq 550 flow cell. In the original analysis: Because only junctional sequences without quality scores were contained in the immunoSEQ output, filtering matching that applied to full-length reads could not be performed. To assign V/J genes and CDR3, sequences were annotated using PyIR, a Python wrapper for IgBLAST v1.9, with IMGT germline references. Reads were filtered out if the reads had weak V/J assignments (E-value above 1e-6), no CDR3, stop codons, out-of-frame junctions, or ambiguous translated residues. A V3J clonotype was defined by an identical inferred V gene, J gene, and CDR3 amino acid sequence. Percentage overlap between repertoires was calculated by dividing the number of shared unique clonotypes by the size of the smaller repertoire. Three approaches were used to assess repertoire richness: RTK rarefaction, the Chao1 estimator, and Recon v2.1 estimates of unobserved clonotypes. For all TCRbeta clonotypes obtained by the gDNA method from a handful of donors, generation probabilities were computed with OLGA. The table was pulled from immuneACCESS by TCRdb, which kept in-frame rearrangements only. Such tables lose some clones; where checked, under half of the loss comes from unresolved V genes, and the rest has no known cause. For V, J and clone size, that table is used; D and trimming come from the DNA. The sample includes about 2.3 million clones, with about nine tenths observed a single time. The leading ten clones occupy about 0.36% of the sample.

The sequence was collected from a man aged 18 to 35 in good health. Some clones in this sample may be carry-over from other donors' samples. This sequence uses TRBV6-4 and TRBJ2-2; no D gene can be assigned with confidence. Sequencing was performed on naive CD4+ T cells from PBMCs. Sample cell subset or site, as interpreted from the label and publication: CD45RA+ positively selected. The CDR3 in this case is CASSSGAGELFF. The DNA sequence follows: TGTGCCAGCAGTTCGGGCGCCGGGGAGCTGTTTTTT.